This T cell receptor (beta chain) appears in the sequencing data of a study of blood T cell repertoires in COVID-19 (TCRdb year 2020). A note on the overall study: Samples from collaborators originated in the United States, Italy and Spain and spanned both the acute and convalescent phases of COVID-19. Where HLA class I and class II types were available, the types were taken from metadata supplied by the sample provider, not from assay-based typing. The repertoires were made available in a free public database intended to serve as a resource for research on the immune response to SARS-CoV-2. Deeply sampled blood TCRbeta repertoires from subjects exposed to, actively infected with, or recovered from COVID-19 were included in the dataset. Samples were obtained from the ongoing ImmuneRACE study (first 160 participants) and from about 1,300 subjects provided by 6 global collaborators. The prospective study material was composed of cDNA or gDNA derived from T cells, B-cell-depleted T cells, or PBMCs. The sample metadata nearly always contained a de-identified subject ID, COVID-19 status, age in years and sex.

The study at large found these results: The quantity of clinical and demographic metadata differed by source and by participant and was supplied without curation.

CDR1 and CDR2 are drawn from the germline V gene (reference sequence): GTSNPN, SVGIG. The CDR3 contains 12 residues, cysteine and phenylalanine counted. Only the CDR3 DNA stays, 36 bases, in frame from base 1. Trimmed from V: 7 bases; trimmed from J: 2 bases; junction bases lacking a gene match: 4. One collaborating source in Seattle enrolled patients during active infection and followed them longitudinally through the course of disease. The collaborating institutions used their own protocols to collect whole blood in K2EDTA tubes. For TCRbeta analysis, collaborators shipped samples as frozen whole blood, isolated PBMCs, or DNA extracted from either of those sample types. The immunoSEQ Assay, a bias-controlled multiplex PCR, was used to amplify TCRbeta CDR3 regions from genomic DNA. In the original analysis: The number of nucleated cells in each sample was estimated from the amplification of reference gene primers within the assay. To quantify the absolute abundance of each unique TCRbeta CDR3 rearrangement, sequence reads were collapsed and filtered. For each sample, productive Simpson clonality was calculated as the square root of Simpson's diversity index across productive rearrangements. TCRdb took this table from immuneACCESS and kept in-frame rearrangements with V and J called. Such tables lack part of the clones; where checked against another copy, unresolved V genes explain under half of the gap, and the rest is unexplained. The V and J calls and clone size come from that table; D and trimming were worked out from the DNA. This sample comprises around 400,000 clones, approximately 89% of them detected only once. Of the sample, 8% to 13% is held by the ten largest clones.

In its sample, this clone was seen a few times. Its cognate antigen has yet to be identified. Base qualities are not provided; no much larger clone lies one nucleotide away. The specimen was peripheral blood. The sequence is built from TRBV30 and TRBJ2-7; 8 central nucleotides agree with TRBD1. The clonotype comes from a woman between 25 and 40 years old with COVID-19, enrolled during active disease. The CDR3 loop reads CAFGTGPYEQYF. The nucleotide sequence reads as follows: TGTGCCTTCGGGACAGGCCCCTACGAGCAGTACTTC.